This is a list of T cell receptor beta chains from one sample in a study of T-cell memory formation after mild COVID-19. A single record per CDR3 protein comes from TCRdb applying MiXCR to the 5' RACE reads. The sample lists around 110,000 distinct CDR3 sequences; approximately 15% were seen once. What was sequenced was PBMCs or a T cell subset sorted from them (not recorded which). These receptors originate from a man aged 18 to 29 who had mild COVID-19 (a few samples of this study predate the infection). Cell type and time point are not known. CDR3s include the opening cysteine and the closing phenylalanine or tryptophan.

length	J	V	CDR3
17	TRBJ1-4	TRBV15	CATSRVAVERANEKLFF
13	TRBJ2-1	TRBV12-3/TRBV12-4	CASSVAGAHEQFF
14	TRBJ2-3	TRBV12-3/TRBV12-4	CASTDGVSTDTQYF
14	TRBJ2-3	TRBV7-2	CASSLGSRGDTQYF
18	TRBJ2-3	TRBV6-6	CASSYSIGASRGTDTQYF
17	TRBJ2-7	TRBV28	CASSLRTSGGAVYEQYF
14	TRBJ2-3	TRBV2	CASSGEPRTDTQYF
14	TRBJ2-1	TRBV27	CASSPGLAGNEQFF
11	TRBJ1-1	TRBV29-1	CSGRVNAEAFF
14	TRBJ1-5	TRBV6-2/TRBV6-3	CASSWGWDYQPQHF
16	TRBJ1-2	TRBV4-1	CASSQVPGVNNYGYTF
13	TRBJ2-3	TRBV4-3	CASSQALSDTQYF
14	TRBJ2-2	TRBV6-2/TRBV6-3	CASSYIPVTGELFF
17	TRBJ2-1	TRBV7-6	CASSLGGPMSSYNEQFF
16	TRBJ2-3	TRBV27	CASSFSGGARADTQYF
15	TRBJ1-5	TRBV6-5	CASSRTGDRNQPQHF
16	TRBJ2-1	TRBV18	CASSPETASSYNEQFF
15	TRBJ2-3	TRBV11-2	CASSPFGGSTDTQYF
14	TRBJ2-7	TRBV13	CASSPALGAYEQYF
13	TRBJ2-7	TRBV29-1	CSVYSRGAYEQYF
15	TRBJ2-2	TRBV6-6	CASSLTRGNTGELFF
12	TRBJ2-5	TRBV7-9	CASCRSRETQYF